This entry lists 12 T cell receptor beta chains sequenced from one sample in a study of control samples from healthy donors and cancer patients. Sequencing used immunoSEQ multiplex PCR; TCRdb keeps in-frame clones, though not all of them. The sample lists 100,000 or so clones; roughly 85% were seen once. Sequencing was done on a sample of blood. These receptors were obtained from a woman in her 50s in good health.

This chain uses TRBV4-3 with TRBJ1-2; TRBD1 aligns across 9 bases. The junction had 2 bases not matched to a gene; V was cut back by 0 bases and J by 3 bases. CDR1 and CDR2 from the germline V gene are LGHNA and YSLEER. The CDR3 has 15 amino acids. CDR3 bases: TGCGCCAGCAGCCAAGAAACAGGGGGCTACTATGGCTACACCTTC. As protein: CASSQETGGYYGYTF.

The V gene is TRBV19, the J gene TRBJ2-2, with a weak D call TRBD1 (6 bases). Germline V gene lookup returns CDR1 LNHDA and CDR2 SQIVND (reference sequence). Trimming pared 9 bases from V and 5 bases from J, leaving 16 bases between. The CDR3 spans 14 residues. Here the CDR3 reads CASRHSTGTGELFF. The CDR3 DNA follows: TGTGCCAGCAGACACTCAACAGGGACCGGGGAGCTGTTTTTT.

The chain couples TRBV25-1 to TRBJ1-1, with D hard to call. The CDR3 runs 12 residues. V shed 2 bases and J shed 7 bases, with 8 bases lying between them. CDR1 and CDR2 from the germline V gene are MGHDK and SYGVNS. The CDR3 DNA follows: TGTGCCAGCAGTGAAACAGAAAATGAAGCTTTCTTT. Translating it yields CASSETENEAFF.

The chain joins TRBV7-2 to TRBJ2-2, with 10 bases that match TRBD2. CDR1 is SGHTA and CDR2 is FQGNSA in the germline V gene. The CDR3 contains 15 residues. V lost 5 bases and J lost 2; bases outside the gene matches: 2. The CDR3 region has the DNA TGTGCCAGCAGCACTAGCGGGGCCAACACCGGGGAGCTGTTTTTT. This translates into CASSTSGANTGELFF.

The V call is TRBV2, the J call TRBJ1-5, with 7 nucleotides matching TRBD1. The CDR3 extends over 14 amino acids. With V trimmed by 5 bases and J by 2 bases, 3 bases remained unmatched. The germline V gene has CDR1 SNHLY and CDR2 FYNNEI. CDR3 bases: TGTGCCAGCAGTTATGGACAGGGCAATCAGCCCCAGCATTTT. Translating gives CASSYGQGNQPQHF.

The chain employs TRBV3-1 (or the pseudogene TRBV3-2) and TRBJ2-3, with 12 bases that match TRBD2. Unmatched junction bases numbered 1, after V lost 1 base and J lost 5 bases. Germline loops: CDR1 LGHDT, CDR2 YNNKEL (reference sequence). The length of the CDR3 is 15 residues. CDR3 residues: CASSQGLAGVDTQYF. In nucleotides, the CDR3 is TGTGCCAGCAGCCAAGGACTAGCGGGGGTAGATACGCAGTATTTT.

In this sample, this clone turned up once. The rearrangement uses TRBV12-3 or TRBV12-4 and TRBJ1-2; 7 positions match TRBD1. V shed 4 bases and J 6 bases; nucleotides not matched to a gene: 5. The CDR3 runs 13 residues. The CDR3 loop is CASSSQGSDGYTF. CDR3 DNA sequence: TGTGCCAGCAGTTCACAGGGGAGTGATGGCTACACCTTC.

The chain carries TRBV13 and TRBJ1-1; D unresolved. Trimming shortened V by 1 base and J by 0 bases, and 6 bases separated the two germline ends. The V gene's germline CDR1 is PRHDT and CDR2 FYEKMQ (reference sequence). The length of the CDR3 is 14 residues. CDR3 DNA: TGTGCCAGCAGCTTAGAGGCGCTGAACACTGAAGCTTTCTTT. Encoded protein: CASSLEALNTEAFF.

The chain links TRBV7-8 to TRBJ2-7; D assignment may be TRBD1 or TRBD2 (5 bases each). CDR3 size: 13 residues. Trimming cost V 6 bases and J 4 bases, with 13 bases left between them. Germline V gives CDR1 SGHVS, CDR2 FQNEAQ. The CDR3 DNA reads TGTGCCAGCAGTAGGGGTTCGGGGTACGAGCAGTACTTC. Translated: CASSRGSGYEQYF. Using reference TRBV7-8 and TRBJ2-7 for the parts outside the CDR3, the full variable domain is GAGVSQSPRYKVAKRGQDVALRCDPISGHVSLFWYQQALGQGPEFLTYFQNEAQLDKSGLPSDRFFAERPEGSVSTLKIQRTQQEDSAVYLCASSRGSGYEQYFGPGTRLTVT.

This rearrangement joins TRBV7-2 to TRBJ2-7; TRBD2 matches 14 bases. This CDR3 spans 17 amino acids. V trimming: 4 bases; J trimming: 2 bases; junction bases outside the gene matches: 7. Germline V lookup: CDR1 SGHTA, CDR2 FQGNSA. CDR3 sequence (DNA): TGTGCCAGCAGCTCCTTGACTAGCGGGGGGGTCCCCTACGAGCAGTACTTC. It translates to CASSSLTSGGVPYEQYF.

This clone was found once. The V call is TRBV5-5, the J call TRBJ2-5; either TRBD1 or TRBD2 may supply D (5 bases each). CDR3 length: 13 residues. The V gene's germline CDR1 is SGHKS and CDR2 YYEKEE (reference sequence). V lost 2 bases and J 4 bases, leaving 9 bases between the germline ends. CDR3 DNA: TGTGCCAGCAGCTTCTGGGGGATAGAGACCCAGTACTTC. It yields the protein CASSFWGIETQYF. Using reference TRBV5-5 and TRBJ2-5 for the parts outside the CDR3, the full variable domain is DAGVTQSPTHLIKTRGQQVTLRCSPISGHKSVSWYQQVLGQGPQFIFQYYEKEERGRGNFPDRFSARQFPNYSSELNVNALLLGDSALYLCASSFWGIETQYFGPGTRLLVL.

This sequence joins TRBV5-1 and TRBJ2-3; D ambiguous. The CDR3 is 12 amino acids. From germline, CDR1 is SGHRS and CDR2 YFSETQ. V was shortened by 3 bases and J by 0 bases, with 2 bases between the two germline ends. CDR3 region: CASSSSTDTQYF. CDR3 DNA: TGCGCCAGCAGCTCTAGCACAGATACGCAGTATTTT.